A selection of T cell receptor beta chains follows, all from one sample in a study of post-analysis software for immune sequencing data. From the PCR reads, TCRdb called clonotypes with MiXCR, one entry per CDR3 protein. Of roughly 800,000 distinct CDR3 sequences listed, 40% to 55% are singletons. The specimen was blood. These receptors all stem from a girl between 10 and 17 years old with multiple sclerosis. The CDR3 runs from the conserved cysteine through the conserved F or W. A D gene is named only where the DNA matches it firmly. Size is omitted from some rows. Given values are once, few, many or a class for expanded clones.

V gene: TRBV2; clone size: .; D gene: .; J gene: TRBJ2-5; CDR3 protein: CASLLGGETQYF; CDR3 DNA: TGTGCCAGCCTTTTAGGGGGAGAGACCCAGTACTTC
V gene: TRBV20-1; clone size: .; D gene: TRBD1; J gene: TRBJ2-7; CDR3 protein: CSAPRTGTGFYEQYF; CDR3 DNA: TGCAGTGCTCCCAGGACAGGGACAGGTTTCTACGAGCAGTACTTC
V gene: TRBV10-3; clone size: .; D gene: .; J gene: TRBJ1-6; CDR3 protein: CAISDANSPLHF; CDR3 DNA: TGTGCCATCAGTGATGCGAATTCACCCCTCCACTTT
V gene: TRBV12-3/TRBV12-4; clone size: few; D gene: .; J gene: TRBJ1-5; CDR3 protein: CASRKGGAGQPQHF; CDR3 DNA: TGTGCCAGCAGAAAGGGGGGCGCGGGGCAGCCCCAGCATTTT
V gene: TRBV18; clone size: few; D gene: .; J gene: TRBJ1-4; CDR3 protein: CASRESGTNEKLFF; CDR3 DNA: TGTGCCAGCCGCGAATCGGGGACTAATGAAAAACTGTTTTTT
V gene: TRBV3-1; clone size: .; D gene: .; J gene: TRBJ1-2; CDR3 protein: CANRRAGYGYTF; CDR3 DNA: TGTGCCAACCGCAGGGCCGGCTATGGCTACACCTTC
V gene: TRBV20-1; clone size: .; D gene: .; J gene: TRBJ1-5; CDR3 protein: CSAREIGFGPNQPQHF; CDR3 DNA: TGCAGTGCTAGAGAGATTGGGTTCGGCCCAAATCAGCCCCAGCATTTT
V gene: TRBV28; clone size: .; D gene: .; J gene: TRBJ2-7; CDR3 protein: CASSLVGTNEQYF; CDR3 DNA: TGTGCCAGCAGTTTAGTAGGGACCAACGAGCAGTACTTC
V gene: TRBV12-3/TRBV12-4; clone size: .; D gene: .; J gene: TRBJ2-1; CDR3 protein: CASKGSQWGDYNEQFF; CDR3 DNA: TGTGCCAGCAAAGGGTCCCAGTGGGGGGATTACAATGAGCAGTTCTTC
V gene: TRBV7-2; clone size: .; D gene: .; J gene: TRBJ1-2; CDR3 protein: CASSYSTAAGYGYTF; CDR3 DNA: TGTGCCAGCAGCTACTCGACAGCGGCTGGCTATGGCTACACCTTC
V gene: TRBV6-2/TRBV6-3; clone size: few; D gene: TRBD2; J gene: TRBJ2-3; CDR3 protein: CASSYRSSGTDTQYF; CDR3 DNA: TGTGCCAGCAGTTACAGGTCTAGCGGAACAGATACGCAGTATTTT
V gene: TRBV10-3; clone size: few; D gene: TRBD1; J gene: TRBJ1-2; CDR3 protein: CAIGRTGNGYTF; CDR3 DNA: TGTGCCATCGGGAGGACAGGTAACGGCTACACCTTC
V gene: TRBV5-1; clone size: .; D gene: .; J gene: TRBJ2-1; CDR3 protein: CASSLGQGGKFTYNEQFF; CDR3 DNA: TGCGCCAGCAGCTTGGGGCAGGGGGGAAAGTTTACCTACAATGAGCAGTTCTTC
V gene: TRBV20-1; clone size: many; D gene: .; J gene: TRBJ2-1; CDR3 protein: CSARPLLAQFF; CDR3 DNA: TGCAGTGCTAGACCCCTCTTGGCGCAGTTCTTC
V gene: TRBV4-3; clone size: .; D gene: TRBD1; J gene: TRBJ1-1; CDR3 protein: CASSPQGGTEAFF; CDR3 DNA: TGCGCCAGCAGCCCACAGGGGGGCACTGAAGCTTTCTTT
V gene: TRBV15; clone size: .; D gene: .; J gene: TRBJ2-1; CDR3 protein: CAASRESAPHEQFF; CDR3 DNA: TGTGCCGCCAGCAGAGAATCAGCGCCCCATGAGCAGTTCTTC
V gene: TRBV7-2; clone size: once; D gene: .; J gene: TRBJ2-2; CDR3 protein: CASSLIATSNTGGLFF; CDR3 DNA: TGTGCCAGCAGCTTAATAGCGACCTCGAACACCGGGGGGCTGTTTTTT
V gene: TRBV6-1; clone size: .; D gene: .; J gene: TRBJ1-6; CDR3 protein: CASSSRDSSSYNSPLHF; CDR3 DNA: TGTGCCAGCAGTAGCCGGGACTCGAGCTCCTATAATTCACCCCTCCACTTT
V gene: TRBV7-9; clone size: once; D gene: TRBD1; J gene: TRBJ2-1; CDR3 protein: CASSTRDRGVNEQFF; CDR3 DNA: TGTGCCAGCAGCACCCGGGACAGGGGGGTTAATGAGCAGTTCTTC
V gene: TRBV27; clone size: few; D gene: .; J gene: TRBJ2-7; CDR3 protein: CASKRGRLEGTDEQYF; CDR3 DNA: TGTGCCAGCAAGCGTGGGCGGCTGGAGGGGACAGACGAGCAGTACTTC
V gene: TRBV2; clone size: .; D gene: TRBD1; J gene: TRBJ2-7; CDR3 protein: CASRTGVIEQYF; CDR3 DNA: TGTGCCAGCAGGACAGGGGTAATCGAGCAGTACTTC
V gene: TRBV6-5; clone size: few; D gene: TRBD1; J gene: TRBJ2-7; CDR3 protein: CASSYLAGQVPYEQYF; CDR3 DNA: TGTGCCAGCAGTTACTTGGCCGGACAGGTTCCCTACGAGCAGTACTTC
V gene: TRBV10-3; clone size: few; D gene: TRBD2; J gene: TRBJ2-3; CDR3 protein: CAISGGLAGGDTQYF; CDR3 DNA: TGTGCCATCAGCGGGGGACTAGCGGGAGGAGATACGCAGTATTTT
V gene: TRBV5-1; clone size: few; D gene: .; J gene: TRBJ2-1; CDR3 protein: CASSVEGGWSYNEQFF; CDR3 DNA: TGCGCCAGCAGCGTAGAGGGGGGTTGGTCCTACAATGAGCAGTTCTTC
V gene: TRBV15; clone size: .; D gene: .; J gene: TRBJ1-1; CDR3 protein: CATSSMGRYEAFF; CDR3 DNA: TGTGCCACCAGCTCTATGGGGCGATATGAAGCTTTCTTT
V gene: TRBV12-3/TRBV12-4; clone size: few; D gene: .; J gene: TRBJ2-7; CDR3 protein: CASSFELGRWQYF; CDR3 DNA: TGTGCCAGCAGTTTTGAGTTAGGGAGGTGGCAGTACTTC
V gene: TRBV5-4; clone size: .; D gene: TRBD2; J gene: TRBJ2-1; CDR3 protein: CASSLAGASPPEQFF; CDR3 DNA: TGTGCCAGCTCACTAGCGGGAGCTAGTCCCCCTGAGCAGTTCTTC
V gene: TRBV7-2; clone size: few; D gene: TRBD2; J gene: TRBJ2-5; CDR3 protein: CASSLILAGAETQYF; CDR3 DNA: TGTGCCAGCAGCTTAATACTAGCGGGAGCGGAGACCCAGTACTTC
V gene: TRBV11-2; clone size: .; D gene: .; J gene: TRBJ2-4; CDR3 protein: CASSLGAVEQYF; CDR3 DNA: TGTGCCAGCAGCTTAGGGGCCGTGGAGCAGTACTTC
V gene: TRBV7-2; clone size: few; D gene: TRBD1; J gene: TRBJ2-7; CDR3 protein: CASSRDRISYEQYF; CDR3 DNA: TGTGCCAGCAGTCGGGACAGGATCTCCTACGAGCAGTACTTC
V gene: TRBV6-6; clone size: .; D gene: .; J gene: TRBJ2-2; CDR3 protein: CASIGGSLGITGELFF; CDR3 DNA: TGTGCCAGCATAGGGGGGAGTCTAGGGATCACCGGGGAGCTGTTTTTT